This is a list of T cell receptor beta chains from one sample in a study of T-cell memory formation after mild COVID-19. A single record per CDR3 protein comes from TCRdb applying MiXCR to the 5' RACE reads. The sample consists of around 320,000 distinct CDR3 sequences, roughly an eighth of them appearing once. The sequenced sample was PBMCs or a T cell subset sorted from them (not recorded which). The receptors originated from a man in his late teens or twenties who had mild COVID-19 (a few samples of this study predate the infection). Cell type and time point are not known. Both conserved end residues are part of each CDR3. D genes are given only for firm matches. The size of a clone is reported for some rows only, either as once, few or many, or as a class for expanded clones.

TRBJ2-1 | few | TRBV30 | 14 | TRBD2 | TGTGCCTGGAGTGAGCTAGCGGGGGACCAGACGGGGTTCTTC | CAWSELAGDQTGFF
TRBJ2-2 | few | TRBV7-2 | 15 | TRBD2 | TGTGCCAGCAGCCCTCCGGGACTAGCGACCGGGGAGCTGTTTTTT | CASSPPGLATGELFF
TRBJ1-1 | few | TRBV12-3/TRBV12-4 | 17 | NA | TGTGCCAGCAGTTTTGCTTACGGGGGGCTGAAGAACACTGAAGCTTTCTTT | CASSFAYGGLKNTEAFF
TRBJ2-7 | few | TRBV4-2 | 18 | TRBD2 | TGTGCCAGCAGCCAAGACGGTAGCGGGGGCTCCCTTACGTACGAGCAGTACTTC | CASSQDGSGGSLTYEQYF
TRBJ1-5 | NA | TRBV15 | 15 | NA | TGTGCCACCAGCGAGGCGGTCTACGGCAATCAGCCCCAGCATTTT | CATSEAVYGNQPQHF
TRBJ2-3 | NA | TRBV7-6 | 17 | NA | TGTGCCAGCAGCTTAGTCACTGGGCAGGGGCGCACAGATACGCAGTATTTT | CASSLVTGQGRTDTQYF
TRBJ2-7 | NA | TRBV4-2 | 12 | NA | TGTGCCAGCAGCCAGGTGGGGCGCGAGCAGTACTTC | CASSQVGREQYF
TRBJ1-3 | NA | TRBV2 | 14 | NA | TGTGCCAGCAGTGAACTCGTCTCTGGAAACACCATATATTTT | CASSELVSGNTIYF
TRBJ2-1 | NA | TRBV24-1 | 13 | NA | TGTGCCACCAGTGATTTTGCAGATACTGAGCAGTTCTTC | CATSDFADTEQFF
TRBJ2-3 | NA | TRBV4-1 | 14 | TRBD1 | TGCGCCAGCAGCCAGGGACAGGACACAGATACGCAGTATTTT | CASSQGQDTDTQYF
TRBJ2-5 | many | TRBV7-8 | 14 | NA | TGTGCCAGCAGCGCGCTCGGGGAACAAGAGACCCAGTACTTC | CASSALGEQETQYF
TRBJ2-7 | few | TRBV29-1 | 13 | NA | TGCAGCGTTGTCCAGGGCCACTCCTACGAGCAGTACTTC | CSVVQGHSYEQYF
TRBJ2-5 | few | TRBV7-2 | 14 | TRBD2 | TGTGCCAGCAGCTTGGTGGGGAGGGTGGAGACCCAGTACTTC | CASSLVGRVETQYF
TRBJ2-5 | NA | TRBV19 | 16 | TRBD2 | TGTGCCAGTAGTAGCGCCGGGACTAGCGATTGGGAGACCCAGTACTTC | CASSSAGTSDWETQYF
TRBJ1-2 | many | TRBV20-1 | 16 | NA | TGCAGTGCTAGGTCCCGGGACACTACTTCTAACTATGGCTACACCTTC | CSARSRDTTSNYGYTF
TRBJ1-6 | NA | TRBV5-4 | 15 | TRBD1 | TGTGCCTCTCGGTCGGGACAGGTCTATAATTCACCCCTCCACTTT | CASRSGQVYNSPLHF
TRBJ1-1 | few | TRBV29-1 | 13 | NA | TGCAGCGTTGTACAGGGAGGGGGCACTGAAGCTTTCTTT | CSVVQGGGTEAFF
TRBJ2-3 | few | TRBV7-8 | 16 | NA | TGTGCCAGCAGCCCTCGTAGGCTCCCTAGCACAGATACGCAGTATTTT | CASSPRRLPSTDTQYF
TRBJ2-7 | NA | TRBV29-1 | 15 | TRBD1 | TGCAGCGTTGAAGATCATATGGGACAGGCCTACGAGCAGTACTTC | CSVEDHMGQAYEQYF
TRBJ2-3 | NA | TRBV12-3/TRBV12-4 | 17 | TRBD1 | TGTGCCAGCAGACCCATCAGGGGGAAGTATTTGGGAGATACGCAGTATTTT | CASRPIRGKYLGDTQYF
TRBJ2-2 | NA | TRBV6-5 | 14 | TRBD2 | TGTGCCAGCAGTTCCGGGACTAGCTACGGGGAGCTGTTTTTT | CASSSGTSYGELFF
TRBJ2-3 | few | TRBV18 | 15 | NA | TGTGCCAGCTCACCCCAACAGGGAGGAACGGATACGCAGTATTTT | CASSPQQGGTDTQYF
TRBJ1-2 | few | TRBV30 | 14 | NA | TGTGCCTGGAAAGGGAGGGAGAAGCCTAGAGGCTACACCTTC | CAWKGREKPRGYTF
TRBJ2-7 | NA | TRBV20-1 | 14 | TRBD2 | TGCAGTGCTAGGCTACTAGCGGGGATCAACGAGCAGTACTTC | CSARLLAGINEQYF
TRBJ1-5 | NA | TRBV28 | 15 | NA | TGTGCCAGCACCTCGGGAATGGAGGGCAATCAGCCCCAGCATTTT | CASTSGMEGNQPQHF
TRBJ1-1 | few | TRBV6-2/TRBV6-3 | 11 | NA | TGTGCCAGCAGTTTGGGGTCGGGAGCTTTCTTT | CASSLGSGAFF
TRBJ1-1 | NA | TRBV5-1 | 13 | TRBD1 | TGCGCCAGCAGCGAGGATCAGGGGGCGAGAGCTTTCTTT | CASSEDQGARAFF
TRBJ2-7 | few | TRBV11-2 | 16 | TRBD2 | TGTGCCAGCAGCCGGGGACTAGCGGGGTTCTCCTACGAGCAGTACTTC | CASSRGLAGFSYEQYF
TRBJ2-1 | many | TRBV5-1 | 15 | TRBD1 | TGCGCCAGCGCGACAGGGGCCACCCAGAACAATGAGCAGTTCTTC | CASATGATQNNEQFF
TRBJ2-3 | many | TRBV29-1 | 13 | TRBD2 | TGCAGCGTGGGTAGACTAGCGGCGGATACGCAGTATTTT | CSVGRLAADTQYF
TRBJ2-7 | few | TRBV27 | 12 | NA | TGTGCCATCGGACGGGGGATCGACGAGCAGTACTTC | CAIGRGIDEQYF
TRBJ2-7 | NA | TRBV3-1 | 12 | NA | TGTGCCAGCAGCCAAGCAGGCATCGAGCAGTACTTC | CASSQAGIEQYF
TRBJ2-1 | few | TRBV2 | 13 | NA | TGTGCCACGCGGACAGGGAGGGACAATGAGCAGTTCTTC | CATRTGRDNEQFF
TRBJ2-3 | few | TRBV7-9 | 14 | NA | TGTGCCAGCACACCGGGTCGGGTAACAGATACGCAGTATTTT | CASTPGRVTDTQYF
TRBJ1-6 | NA | TRBV18 | 15 | NA | TGTGCCAGCTCACCTCTGAGGGAGCGTAATTCACCCCTCCACTTT | CASSPLRERNSPLHF
TRBJ1-5 | NA | TRBV3-1 | 14 | NA | TGTGCCAGCAGCCCTAAACCAGGGGTCCGGCCCCAGCATTTT | CASSPKPGVRPQHF
TRBJ2-7 | NA | TRBV5-1 | 14 | NA | TGCGCCAGCAGCGCGCAGGGGGGTGTCAACGAGCAGTACTTC | CASSAQGGVNEQYF
TRBJ1-2 | NA | TRBV6-2/TRBV6-3 | 12 | NA | TGTGCCAGCAGTGTCAGGGTCGGCGGCTACACCTTC | CASSVRVGGYTF
TRBJ1-5 | few | TRBV6-2/TRBV6-3 | 16 | NA | TGTGCCAGCAGTTACGCAGACTCAGGGTACAATCAGCCCCAGCATTTT | CASSYADSGYNQPQHF
TRBJ1-5 | NA | TRBV30 | 13 | NA | TGTGCCTGGAGTCGGCGCAGCAATCAGCCCCAGCATTTT | CAWSRRSNQPQHF
TRBJ2-7 | NA | TRBV27 | 16 | TRBD1 | TGTGCCAGCAGTTCACAGGGGTTGGGGCACTCCTACGAGCAGTACTTC | CASSSQGLGHSYEQYF
TRBJ2-5 | many | TRBV5-4 | 12 | TRBD1 | TGTGCCAGCAGCTTGAACCGGGACAGGGTGTTCTTC | CASSLNRDRVFF
TRBJ2-1 | many | TRBV7-9 | 15 | TRBD2 | TGTGCCAGCAGGCTCGTCCGCGGGGGAAACAATGAGCAGTTCTTC | CASRLVRGGNNEQFF
TRBJ2-3 | few | TRBV5-8 | 11 | NA | TGTGCCAGCAGCTTGGTTATTCCGCAGTATTTT | CASSLVIPQYF
TRBJ2-7 | many | TRBV20-1 | 14 | NA | TGCAGTGCTCCCAACGTTAATCAGGCCTACGAGCAGTACTTC | CSAPNVNQAYEQYF
TRBJ2-2 | many | TRBV7-2 | 16 | NA | TGTGCCAGCAGCCCAGACCCGGGGACGAACACCGGGGAGCTGTTTTTT | CASSPDPGTNTGELFF